This T cell receptor (beta chain) was sequenced for a study of vaccination and CD4 T cells after COVID-19. At the level of the study: PCR on nasal swabs identified SARS-CoV-2 in convalescent patients, of whom fewer than ten were mild and one severe.

The Oncomine TCR Beta short-read assay sequenced DNA from cultured CD4+ T cells. DNA came from CD4+ T cells after culture. TCRdb re-analysed the PCR reads in MiXCR, keeping a single row per CDR3 protein. The repertoire holds about 10,000 distinct CDR3 sequences, 30% to 35% seen once, with around 14% in the top ten. This clonotype was found a few times. Its antigen is unidentified. Treatment: roughly ten-day PBMC culture with coronavirus spike peptide pools or control peptides (ViraFEST assay). The receptor was derived from a human donor who had recovered from COVID-19. Sample: CD4+ T cells from blood, cultured in vitro, taken after SARS-CoV-2 vaccination.

CDR3 bases: TGTGCCACCAGTCGCTACTACGAGCAGTACTTC. Its protein is CATSRYYEQYF. The J gene is TRBJ2-7, the V gene TRBV24-1; D is uncertain. V lost 6 bases and J 3 bases, leaving 5 bases between the germline ends. From germline, CDR1 is KGHDR and CDR2 SFDVKD. This CDR3 comprises 11 residues.